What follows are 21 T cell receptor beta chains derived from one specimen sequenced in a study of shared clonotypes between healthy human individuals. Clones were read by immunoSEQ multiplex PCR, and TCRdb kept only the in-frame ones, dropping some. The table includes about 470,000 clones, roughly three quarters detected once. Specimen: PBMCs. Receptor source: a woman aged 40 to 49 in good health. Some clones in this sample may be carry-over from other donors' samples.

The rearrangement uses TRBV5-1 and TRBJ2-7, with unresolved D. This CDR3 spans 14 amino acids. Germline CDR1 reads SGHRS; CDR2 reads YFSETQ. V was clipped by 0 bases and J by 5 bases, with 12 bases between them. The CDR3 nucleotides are TGCGCCAGCAGCTTGGGGCTCCAGTTAGACGAGCAGTACTTC. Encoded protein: CASSLGLQLDEQYF.

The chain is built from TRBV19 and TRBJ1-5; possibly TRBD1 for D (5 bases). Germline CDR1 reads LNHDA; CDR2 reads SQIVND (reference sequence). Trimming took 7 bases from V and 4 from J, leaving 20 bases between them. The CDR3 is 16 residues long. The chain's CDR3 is CASTQMDRGGNQPQHF. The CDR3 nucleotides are TGTGCCAGTACTCAAATGGATAGGGGTGGGAATCAGCCCCAGCATTTT.

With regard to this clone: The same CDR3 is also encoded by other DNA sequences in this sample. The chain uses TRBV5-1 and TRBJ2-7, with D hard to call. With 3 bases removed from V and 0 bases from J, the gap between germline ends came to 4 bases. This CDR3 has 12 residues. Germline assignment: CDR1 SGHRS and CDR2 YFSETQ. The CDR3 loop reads CASSSSSYEQYF. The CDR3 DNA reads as TGCGCCAGCAGCTCAAGCTCCTACGAGCAGTACTTC.

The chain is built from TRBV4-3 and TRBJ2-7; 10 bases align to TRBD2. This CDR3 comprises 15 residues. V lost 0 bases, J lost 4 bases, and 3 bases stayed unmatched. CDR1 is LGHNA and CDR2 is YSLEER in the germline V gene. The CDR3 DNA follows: TGCGCCAGCAGCCAAGATCGACTAGCGGGTTACGAGCAGTACTTC. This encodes CASSQDRLAGYEQYF.

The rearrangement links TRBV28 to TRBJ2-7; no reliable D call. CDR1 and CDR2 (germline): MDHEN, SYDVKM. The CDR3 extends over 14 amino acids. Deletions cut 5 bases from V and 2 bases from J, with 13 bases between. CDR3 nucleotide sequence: TGTGCCAGCAGTACCATAGAAAGCCCCTACGAGCAGTACTTC. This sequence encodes CASSTIESPYEQYF.

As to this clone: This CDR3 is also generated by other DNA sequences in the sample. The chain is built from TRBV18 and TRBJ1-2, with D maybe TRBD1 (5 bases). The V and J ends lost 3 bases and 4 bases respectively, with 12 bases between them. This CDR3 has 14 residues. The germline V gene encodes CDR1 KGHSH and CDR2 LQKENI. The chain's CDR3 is CASSPSGDGYGYTF. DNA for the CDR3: TGTGCCAGCTCACCGTCCGGGGACGGCTATGGCTACACCTTC.

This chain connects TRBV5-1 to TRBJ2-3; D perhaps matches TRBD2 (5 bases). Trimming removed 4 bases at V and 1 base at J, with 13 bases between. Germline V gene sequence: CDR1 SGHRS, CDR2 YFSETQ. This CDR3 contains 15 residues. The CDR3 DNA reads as TGCGCCAGCAGCCCAAACCCCGGGGGCACAGATACGCAGTATTTT. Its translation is CASSPNPGGTDTQYF.

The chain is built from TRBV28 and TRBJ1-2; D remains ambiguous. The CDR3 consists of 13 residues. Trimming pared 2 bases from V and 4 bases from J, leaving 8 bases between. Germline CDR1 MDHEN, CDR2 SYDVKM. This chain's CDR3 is CASSLDRGYGYTF. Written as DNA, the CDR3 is TGTGCCAGCAGTTTAGATAGAGGCTATGGCTACACCTTC.

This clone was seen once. The DNA of the CDR3 is TGTGCCAGCGCCGGTGACAGGGGGTATCAGCCCCAGCATTTT. This sequence encodes CASAGDRGYQPQHF. The gene calls are TRBV28 and TRBJ1-5, with TRBD1 matching over 9 bases. The V gene's germline CDR1 is MDHEN and CDR2 SYDVKM. The CDR3 contains 14 residues. After removal of 8 bases from V and 5 bases from J, the junction contained 7 bases not matched to a gene. Combining the CDR3 with reference TRBV28 and TRBJ1-5 gives the whole variable domain DVKVTQSSRYLVKRTGEKVFLECVQDMDHENMFWYRQDPGLGLRLIYFSYDVKMKEKGDIPEGYSVSREKKERFSLILESASTNQTSMYLCASAGDRGYQPQHFGDGTRLSIL.

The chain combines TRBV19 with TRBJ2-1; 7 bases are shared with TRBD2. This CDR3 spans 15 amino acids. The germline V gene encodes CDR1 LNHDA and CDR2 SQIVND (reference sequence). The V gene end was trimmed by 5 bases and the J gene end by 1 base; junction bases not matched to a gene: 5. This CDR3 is CASSYERGSYNEQFF. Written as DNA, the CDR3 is TGTGCCAGTAGTTATGAGCGGGGATCCTACAATGAGCAGTTCTTC.

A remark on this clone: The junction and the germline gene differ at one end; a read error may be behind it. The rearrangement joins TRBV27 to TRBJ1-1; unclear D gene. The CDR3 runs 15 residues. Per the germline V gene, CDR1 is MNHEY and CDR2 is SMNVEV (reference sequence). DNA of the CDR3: TGTGCCAGCAGCTTATCCATCCGAACAGACACTGAAGCTTTCTTT. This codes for CASSLSIRTDTEAFF.

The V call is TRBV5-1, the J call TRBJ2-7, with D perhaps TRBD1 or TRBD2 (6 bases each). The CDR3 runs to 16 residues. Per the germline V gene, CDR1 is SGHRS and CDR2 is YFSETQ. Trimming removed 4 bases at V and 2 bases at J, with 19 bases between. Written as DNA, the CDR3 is TGCGCCAGCAGCCCTCCCGGGGGTCAGGGGACCTACGAGCAGTACTTC. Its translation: CASSPPGGQGTYEQYF. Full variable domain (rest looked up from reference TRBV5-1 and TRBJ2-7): KAGVTQTPRYLIKTRGQQVTLSCSPISGHRSVSWYQQTPGQGLQFLFEYFSETQRNKGNFPGRFSGRQFSNSRSEMNVSTLELGDSALYLCASSPPGGQGTYEQYFGPGTRLTVT.

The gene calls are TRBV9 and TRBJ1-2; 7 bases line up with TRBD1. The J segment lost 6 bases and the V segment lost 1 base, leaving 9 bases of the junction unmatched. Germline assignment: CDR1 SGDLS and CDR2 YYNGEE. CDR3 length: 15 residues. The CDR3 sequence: CASSVRPTGLHGYTF. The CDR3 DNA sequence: TGTGCCAGCAGCGTACGCCCGACAGGGTTACATGGCTACACCTTC.

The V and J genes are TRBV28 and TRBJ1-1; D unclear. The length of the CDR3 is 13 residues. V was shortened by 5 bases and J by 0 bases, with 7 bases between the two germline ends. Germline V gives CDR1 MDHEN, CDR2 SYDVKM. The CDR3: CASSQTLNTEAFF. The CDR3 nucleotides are TGTGCCAGCAGTCAAACATTGAACACTGAAGCTTTCTTT.

The CDR3 sequence is CASSSWDSHEQFF. The CDR3 nucleotides read TGTGCCAGCAGCTCTTGGGACAGCCATGAGCAGTTCTTC. The chain uses TRBV5-4 and TRBJ2-1; 7 bases are shared with TRBD1. Unmatched junction bases numbered 5, after V lost 3 bases and J lost 8 bases. From germline, CDR1 is SGHNT and CDR2 YYREEE (reference sequence). CDR3 size: 13 residues.

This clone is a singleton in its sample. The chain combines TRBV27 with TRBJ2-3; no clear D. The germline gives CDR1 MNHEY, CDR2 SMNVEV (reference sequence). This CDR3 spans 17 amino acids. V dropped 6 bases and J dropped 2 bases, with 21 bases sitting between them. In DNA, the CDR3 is TGTGCCAGCAGCTCGACCCCCTCGGTTACTTTCACAGATACGCAGTATTTT. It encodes CASSSTPSVTFTDTQYF.

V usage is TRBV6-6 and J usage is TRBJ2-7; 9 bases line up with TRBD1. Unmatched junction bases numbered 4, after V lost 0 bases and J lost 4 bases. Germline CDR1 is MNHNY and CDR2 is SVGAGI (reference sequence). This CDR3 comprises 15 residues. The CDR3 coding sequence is TGTGCCAGCAGTTACTCCCGACAGGGGGAGTACGAGCAGTACTTC. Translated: CASSYSRQGEYEQYF.

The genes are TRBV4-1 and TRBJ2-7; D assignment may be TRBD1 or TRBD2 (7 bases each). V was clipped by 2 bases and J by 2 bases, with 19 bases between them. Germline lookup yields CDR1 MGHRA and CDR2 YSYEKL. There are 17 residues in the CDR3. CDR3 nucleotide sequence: TGCGCCAGCAGCCAAACCTCTCAGGGGGGAGGGCCCTACGAGCAGTACTTC. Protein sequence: CASSQTSQGGGPYEQYF.

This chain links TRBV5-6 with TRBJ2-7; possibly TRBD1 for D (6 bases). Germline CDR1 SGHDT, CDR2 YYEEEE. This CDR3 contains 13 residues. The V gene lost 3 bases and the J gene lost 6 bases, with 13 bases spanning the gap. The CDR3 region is CASSWVDRPEQYF. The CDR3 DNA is TGTGCCAGCAGCTGGGTAGACAGGCCCGAGCAGTACTTC.

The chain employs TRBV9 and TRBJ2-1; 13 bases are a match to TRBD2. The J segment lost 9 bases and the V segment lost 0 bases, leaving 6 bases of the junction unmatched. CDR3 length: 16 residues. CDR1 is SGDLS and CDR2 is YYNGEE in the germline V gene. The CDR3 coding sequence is TGTGCCAGCAGCGTAGCGGGACTAGCGGGAATCAGTGAGCAGTTCTTC. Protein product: CASSVAGLAGISEQFF.

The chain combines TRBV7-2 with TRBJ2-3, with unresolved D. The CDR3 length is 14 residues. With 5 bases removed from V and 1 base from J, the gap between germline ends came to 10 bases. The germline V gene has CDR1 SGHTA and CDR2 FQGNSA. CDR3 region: CASSPSPRTDTQYF. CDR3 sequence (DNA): TGTGCCAGCAGCCCCTCCCCCCGCACAGATACGCAGTATTTT.